The next 12 T cell receptor beta chains were all read from a single sample in a study of blood T cell repertoires in COVID-19. Libraries were prepared by immunoSEQ multiplex PCR; TCRdb keeps only in-frame clonotypes and omits some of them. Of 110,000 to 150,000 clones in the sample, around 88% are singletons; the top ten hold roughly 2.9%. The material sequenced was peripheral blood. The source of these receptors is a man aged 55-75 years with active or convalescent COVID-19.

This chain uses TRBV6-2 or TRBV6-3 with TRBJ1-1; 11 bases align to TRBD1. CDR3 length: 17 residues. CDR1 MNHEY and CDR2 SVGEGT come from the germline V gene. After removal of 5 bases from V and 3 bases from J, the junction contained 11 bases not matched to a gene. DNA for the CDR3: TGTGCCAGCAGTCTAGGACAGGGGGCATCTCGGGACACTGAAGCTTTCTTT. Translating gives CASSLGQGASRDTEAFF.

The V gene is TRBV28, the J gene TRBJ1-1; D gene uncertain. Germline V gene lookup returns CDR1 MDHEN and CDR2 SYDVKM. Trimming pared 7 bases from V and 0 bases from J, leaving 6 bases between. The CDR3 runs to 12 residues. The CDR3 DNA sequence: TGTGCCAGCACGGTAATGAACACTGAAGCTTTCTTT. Its translation: CASTVMNTEAFF.

The CDR3 spells CASSGNRFVSYEQYF. Written as DNA, the CDR3 is TGCGCCAGCAGTGGTAACAGGTTCGTAAGCTACGAGCAGTACTTC. The chain recombines TRBV10-1 with TRBJ2-7; D is perhaps TRBD1 (5 bases). V was shortened by 4 bases and J by 3 bases, with 16 bases between the two germline ends. From germline, CDR1 is WNHNN and CDR2 SYGVQD (reference sequence). This CDR3 spans 15 amino acids.

The table lists this clone with a count of one. The chain links TRBV28 to TRBJ1-2; no clear D. This CDR3 contains 11 residues. The germline V and J ends were trimmed by 4 bases and 6 bases, with 6 bases remaining between them. Germline CDR1 is MDHEN and CDR2 is SYDVKM. The CDR3 DNA is TGTGCCAGCAGTTCCCCGGATGGCTACACCTTC. The encoded protein is CASSSPDGYTF.

The J gene is TRBJ1-2, the V gene TRBV24-1; D unresolved. This CDR3 spans 13 amino acids. The V and J ends lost 1 base and 6 bases respectively, with 8 bases between them. In germline, CDR1 is KGHDR, CDR2 SFDVKD. DNA of the CDR3: TGTGCCACCAGTGATTTTAAGGGAGATGGCTACACCTTC. It codes for CATSDFKGDGYTF.

The V call is TRBV28, the J call TRBJ2-1; D ambiguous. The germline V gene has CDR1 MDHEN and CDR2 SYDVKM. Trimming shortened V by 2 bases and J by 8 bases, and 13 bases separated the two germline ends. This CDR3 has 14 amino acids. The CDR3 sequence is CASSLSRRFDEQFF. The CDR3 DNA sequence: TGTGCCAGCAGTTTAAGTCGCAGGTTTGATGAGCAGTTCTTC. Supplemented by reference TRBV28 and TRBJ2-1, the full variable domain reads DVKVTQSSRYLVKRTGEKVFLECVQDMDHENMFWYRQDPGLGLRLIYFSYDVKMKEKGDIPEGYSVSREKKERFSLILESASTNQTSMYLCASSLSRRFDEQFFGPGTRLTVL.

The rearrangement links TRBV28 to TRBJ1-5; D gene unclear. V lost 3 bases and J lost 5, with 11 bases in between. CDR1 and CDR2 from the germline V gene are MDHEN and SYDVKM. The length of the CDR3 is 14 residues. CDR3 region: CASSFLGRDQPQHF. The CDR3 region has the DNA TGTGCCAGCAGTTTTTTGGGGAGGGATCAGCCCCAGCATTTT.

This clone was picked up one time. The V call is TRBV5-6, the J call TRBJ2-5; 8 bases agree with TRBD2. The CDR3 contains 13 residues. Looked up from germline, CDR1 is SGHDT and CDR2 is YYEEEE. V was clipped by 5 bases and J by 4 bases; unmatched bases: 4. CDR3 coding DNA: TGTGCCAGCAGTTTGCGGGGGGTAGAGACCCAGTACTTC. It encodes CASSLRGVETQYF. The full variable domain, completed using reference TRBV5-6 and TRBJ2-5, is DAGVTQSPTHLIKTRGQQVTLRCSPKSGHDTVSWYQQALGQGPQFIFQYYEEEERQRGNFPDRFSGHQFPNYSSELNVNALLLGDSALYLCASSLRGVETQYFGPGTRLLVL.

The gene calls are TRBV28 and TRBJ2-3, with TRBD2 identical over 8 bases. V was pared by 4 bases and J by 3 bases, with 6 bases of the junction left unmatched. Germline assignment: CDR1 MDHEN and CDR2 SYDVKM. This CDR3 spans 15 amino acids. CDR3 in amino acids: CASSSGGGITDTQYF. CDR3 DNA sequence: TGTGCCAGCAGTTCCGGGGGGGGGATAACAGATACGCAGTATTTT.

The chain combines TRBV18 with TRBJ2-3; D uncertain. CDR1 and CDR2 from the germline V gene are KGHSH and LQKENI. Trimming shortened V by 0 bases and J by 1 base, and 8 bases separated the two germline ends. The CDR3 is 15 amino acids. In DNA form, the CDR3 reads TGTGCCAGCTCACCACCTCCCCCCGGCACAGATACGCAGTATTTT. Residues: CASSPPPPGTDTQYF.

The rearrangement links TRBV27 to TRBJ1-2; D not resolved. In germline, CDR1 is MNHEY, CDR2 SMNVEV (reference sequence). The germline V and J ends were trimmed by 2 bases and 8 bases, with 18 bases remaining between them. The CDR3 contains 15 residues. The CDR3 reads CASSLKGLLSGGYTF. The CDR3 bases are TGTGCCAGCAGTTTAAAGGGCCTCCTTTCGGGGGGCTACACCTTC.

This chain uses TRBV5-4 with TRBJ2-3, with D maybe TRBD2 (5 bases). Trimming cost V 0 bases and J 4 bases, with 9 bases left between them. This CDR3 contains 14 residues. Germline CDR1 is SGHNT and CDR2 is YYREEE (reference sequence). The CDR3 spells CASSLAGVADTQYF. DNA of the CDR3: TGTGCCAGCAGCTTGGCCGGGGTAGCAGATACGCAGTATTTT.